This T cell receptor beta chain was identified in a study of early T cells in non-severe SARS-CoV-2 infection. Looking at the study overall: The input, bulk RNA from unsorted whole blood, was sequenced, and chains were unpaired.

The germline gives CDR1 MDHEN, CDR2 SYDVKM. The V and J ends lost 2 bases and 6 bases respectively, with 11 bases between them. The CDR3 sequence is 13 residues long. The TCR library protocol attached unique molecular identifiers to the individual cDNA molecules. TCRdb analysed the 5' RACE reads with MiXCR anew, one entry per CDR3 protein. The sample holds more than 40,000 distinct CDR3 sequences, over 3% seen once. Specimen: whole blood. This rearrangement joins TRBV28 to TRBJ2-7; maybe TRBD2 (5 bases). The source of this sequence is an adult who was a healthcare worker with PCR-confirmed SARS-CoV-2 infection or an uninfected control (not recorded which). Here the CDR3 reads CASSLGEGSEQYF. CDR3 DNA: TGTGCCAGCAGTTTAGGTGAAGGGAGCGAGCAGTACTTC.